The T cell receptor beta chain under discussion was sequenced for a study of cytomegalovirus exposure and HLA in healthy donors. Germline V gene lookup returns CDR1 SGHNT and CDR2 YYREEE (reference sequence). This CDR3 contains 15 residues. J was trimmed by 5 bases and V by 3 bases; bases with no gene match: 6. The count of this clone is one. The table came from immunoSEQ multiplex PCR; TCRdb's copy has only in-frame clones and leaves some out. Altogether more than 200,000 clones are present, roughly nine tenths being singletons, with the ten largest covering about 12%. The sequenced sample was PBMCs. The receptor was isolated from a man aged 18 to 29 in good health and CMV-seropositive. V and J are TRBV5-4 and TRBJ2-1; 9 positions match TRBD1. The CDR3, as DNA: TGTGCCAGCAGCTACGGGACAGGGAGAGACAATGAGCAGTTCTTC. It specifies CASSYGTGRDNEQFF.